This is a list of T cell receptor beta chains from one sample in a study. MiXCR was run by TCRdb on the 5' RACE reads, yielding one entry per CDR3 protein. The table has 50,000 to 75,000 distinct CDR3 sequences, approximately 22% seen once. The sequenced sample consisted of memory CD4+ T cells sorted from a lymph node. Receptors were obtained from a female donor with breast cancer. The CDR3 runs from the conserved cysteine through the conserved F or W. The D gene is left open where the match is weak. Rows give clone size only sometimes, using once, few, many, or a class for an expanded clone.

D gene: -; V gene: TRBV3-1; clone size: -; J gene: TRBJ1-5; CDR3 protein: CASSQDLVQPQHF; CDR3 DNA: TGTGCCAGCAGCCAAGATCTCGTTCAGCCCCAGCATTTT
D gene: TRBD1; V gene: TRBV6-5; clone size: -; J gene: TRBJ1-2; CDR3 protein: CASSSDRGLNYGYTF; CDR3 DNA: TGTGCCAGCAGTTCCGACAGGGGCCTTAACTATGGCTACACCTTC
D gene: -; V gene: TRBV20-1; clone size: many; J gene: TRBJ1-2; CDR3 protein: CSPQGSGYTF; CDR3 DNA: TGCAGTCCCCAGGGGAGTGGCTACACCTTC
D gene: -; V gene: TRBV7-2; clone size: -; J gene: TRBJ1-1; CDR3 protein: CACSLGRGVTEAFF; CDR3 DNA: TGTGCCTGCAGCCTAGGGAGGGGCGTCACTGAAGCTTTCTTT
D gene: TRBD1; V gene: TRBV3-1; clone size: few; J gene: TRBJ1-2; CDR3 protein: CASSQPGTGGYTF; CDR3 DNA: TGTGCCAGCAGCCAACCCGGGACAGGGGGCTACACCTTC
D gene: TRBD1; V gene: TRBV20-1; clone size: few; J gene: TRBJ1-1; CDR3 protein: CSADRGPTEAFF; CDR3 DNA: TGCAGTGCTGACAGGGGTCCCACTGAAGCTTTCTTT
D gene: -; V gene: TRBV6-2/TRBV6-3; clone size: -; J gene: TRBJ1-2; CDR3 protein: CASRPGVGGYTF; CDR3 DNA: TGTGCCAGCCGGCCGGGCGTCGGGGGCTACACCTTC
D gene: TRBD1; V gene: TRBV7-2; clone size: -; J gene: TRBJ2-2; CDR3 protein: CASSSGQGAGRTGELFF; CDR3 DNA: TGTGCCAGCAGCTCGGGACAGGGGGCCGGTCGCACCGGGGAGCTGTTTTTT
D gene: -; V gene: TRBV7-9; clone size: -; J gene: TRBJ2-2; CDR3 protein: CASSLVADGELFF; CDR3 DNA: TGTGCCAGCAGCTTAGTCGCGGACGGGGAGCTGTTTTTT
D gene: -; V gene: TRBV4-3; clone size: few; J gene: TRBJ2-4; CDR3 protein: CASSQGLDLAKNIQYF; CDR3 DNA: TGCGCCAGCAGCCAAGGACTAGATTTAGCCAAAAACATTCAGTACTTC
D gene: TRBD1; V gene: TRBV6-5; clone size: -; J gene: TRBJ1-1; CDR3 protein: CASSYGTGWDTEAFF; CDR3 DNA: TGTGCCAGCAGTTACGGGACAGGGTGGGACACTGAAGCTTTCTTT
D gene: -; V gene: TRBV5-1; clone size: few; J gene: TRBJ2-1; CDR3 protein: CASSLLGTQYNEQFF; CDR3 DNA: TGCGCCAGCAGCTTGCTAGGGACACAATACAATGAGCAGTTCTTC
D gene: -; V gene: TRBV28; clone size: few; J gene: TRBJ1-2; CDR3 protein: CASSIGQGPGYTF; CDR3 DNA: TGTGCCAGCAGTATCGGTCAGGGCCCTGGCTACACCTTC
D gene: TRBD1; V gene: TRBV6-1; clone size: few; J gene: TRBJ1-2; CDR3 protein: CASTSPGQGQGYTF; CDR3 DNA: TGTGCCAGCACCTCACCTGGACAGGGGCAGGGCTACACCTTC
D gene: -; V gene: TRBV10-3; clone size: few; J gene: TRBJ2-3; CDR3 protein: CASSESGWDTQYF; CDR3 DNA: TGTGCCAGCAGTGAGTCAGGCTGGGATACGCAGTATTTT
D gene: TRBD1; V gene: TRBV28; clone size: few; J gene: TRBJ1-1; CDR3 protein: CASSPIRQGGRTEAFF; CDR3 DNA: TGTGCCAGCAGTCCCATCAGACAGGGAGGAAGAACTGAAGCTTTCTTT
D gene: -; V gene: TRBV5-1; clone size: -; J gene: TRBJ2-7; CDR3 protein: CASRRDPDYEQYF; CDR3 DNA: TGCGCCAGCAGGCGGGACCCGGACTACGAGCAGTACTTC